These 24 T cell receptor beta chains originate from one sample sequenced in a study of blood T cell repertoires in COVID-19. Using immunoSEQ multiplex PCR, the repertoire was profiled, and TCRdb retains in-frame clones only, with some absent. The data show 200,000 to 250,000 clones, with around 81% seen just once and about 2.3% held by the top ten. The sample consisted of peripheral blood. These receptors came from a woman in her fifties or sixties with acute or convalescent COVID-19.

The chain is built from TRBV5-4 and TRBJ2-5; 9 bases line up with TRBD1. Germline-derived CDR1 and CDR2 are SGHNT and YYREEE (reference sequence). V gave up 4 bases and J gave up 5 bases; unmatched junction bases: 9. CDR3 length: 15 amino acids. The CDR3: CASSIGQGFGETQYF. CDR3 DNA sequence: TGTGCCAGCAGCATCGGACAGGGGTTCGGTGAGACCCAGTACTTC.

This sequence joins TRBV29-1 and TRBJ1-1; unclear D gene. Germline loops: CDR1 SQVTM, CDR2 ANQGSEA. Trimming took off 7 bases at V and 2 bases at J, with 14 bases between the two ends. This CDR3 has 13 amino acids. Here the CDR3 DNA reads TGCAGCGCCGTTCAACCGGGAAACACTGAAGCTTTCTTT. Translated: CSAVQPGNTEAFF. The variable domain in full, with the rest retrieved from reference TRBV29-1 and TRBJ1-1, is SAVISQKPSRDICQRGTSLTIQCQVDSQVTMMFWYRQQPGQSLTLIATANQGSEATYESGFVIDKFPISRPNLTFSTLTVSNMSPEDSSIYLCSAVQPGNTEAFFGQGTRLTVV.

The chain has TRBV2 and TRBJ2-3; D is perhaps TRBD1 (5 bases). The CDR3 spans 14 residues. Germline lookup yields CDR1 SNHLY and CDR2 FYNNEI. V was cut by 4 bases and J by 4 bases, with 12 bases left in between. The CDR3 DNA reads TGTGCCAGCAGTGTGGCAGGGTGGGCAGATACGCAGTATTTT. As protein: CASSVAGWADTQYF.

The V and J genes are TRBV6-1 and TRBJ2-3; TRBD2 agrees at 10 bases. CDR1 is MNHNS and CDR2 is SASEGT in the germline V gene. V gave up 1 base and J gave up 5 bases; unmatched junction bases: 9. This CDR3 spans 17 amino acids. The CDR3 DNA follows: TGTGCCAGCAGTGAAGTTCCAGCGGGGGGGCCGGGAGATACGCAGTATTTT. It specifies CASSEVPAGGPGDTQYF.

This clone was counted a few times. The CDR3 DNA reads TGTGCCAGCAGGAGACAGGACATCTCCTACGAGCAGTACTTC. Translated: CASRRQDISYEQYF. This sequence joins TRBV6-5 and TRBJ2-7; D is possibly TRBD1 (6 bases). V lost 6 bases and J 0 bases, leaving 12 bases between the germline ends. Germline CDR1 MNHEY, CDR2 SVGAGI. The CDR3 is made up of 14 amino acids.

The rearrangement links TRBV4-2 to TRBJ2-7; the match to TRBD2 covers 12 bases. CDR1 is LGHNA and CDR2 is YNFKEQ in the germline V gene. V lost 0 bases to trimming and J lost 3 bases; unmatched junction nucleotides: 9. The CDR3 runs to 18 residues. The CDR3 is CASSQDTLAGGPGYEQYF. CDR3 bases: TGTGCCAGCAGCCAAGATACCCTAGCGGGGGGGCCCGGCTACGAGCAGTACTTC.

The chain joins TRBV3-1 (or the pseudogene TRBV3-2) to TRBJ1-1; 8 bases match TRBD1. The junction had 5 bases not matched to a gene; V was cut back by 4 bases and J by 1 base. From germline, CDR1 is LGHDT and CDR2 YNNKEL (reference sequence). This CDR3 has 15 amino acids. The CDR3 loop reads CASSLGQGGNTEAFF. Written as DNA, the CDR3 is TGTGCCAGCAGCCTCGGACAGGGTGGGAACACTGAAGCTTTCTTT.

This clone was seen only a few times. The genes are TRBV5-1 and TRBJ1-6; 8 positions match TRBD1. The V gene end was trimmed by 1 base and the J gene end by 8 bases; junction bases not matched to a gene: 2. Germline V gene sequence: CDR1 SGHRS, CDR2 YFSETQ. The CDR3 sequence is 14 residues long. CDR3 nucleotides: TGCGCCAGCAGCTTGCAGGGGGCAGATTCACCCCTCCACTTT. Protein: CASSLQGADSPLHF.

J is TRBJ1-2 and V is TRBV28; D is unresolved. Trimming left V 3 bases short and J 3 bases short, with 11 bases between. The length of the CDR3 is 14 residues. The germline gives CDR1 MDHEN, CDR2 SYDVKM. The CDR3 protein is CASSFGRSDYGYTF. CDR3 in DNA: TGTGCCAGCAGTTTCGGGAGGAGCGACTATGGCTACACCTTC.

The chain links TRBV4-1 to TRBJ1-3; unclear D gene. The germline V gene has CDR1 MGHRA and CDR2 YSYEKL. The V gene lost 1 base and the J gene lost 5 bases, with 12 bases spanning the gap. This CDR3 has 15 amino acids. In DNA, the CDR3 is TGCGCCAGCAGCCAAGGATTCGGAGGGCGAAACACCATATATTTT. Translation: CASSQGFGGRNTIYF.

The V and J genes are TRBV3-1 (or the pseudogene TRBV3-2) and TRBJ2-1; 11 positions agree with TRBD2. The CDR3 is made up of 19 amino acids. The V segment lost 5 bases and the J segment 0 bases; nucleotides outside the gene matches: 12. The germline gives CDR1 LGHDT, CDR2 YNNKEL (reference sequence). The CDR3 DNA sequence: TGTGCCAGCAGCGGGGCACTAGCGGGGGAAAAGAACTCCTACAATGAGCAGTTCTTC. Translating it yields CASSGALAGEKNSYNEQFF.

The chain employs TRBV18 and TRBJ1-5; 7 nucleotides align to TRBD1. The CDR3 loop spans 14 amino acids. Germline V gene lookup returns CDR1 KGHSH and CDR2 LQKENI. The V segment lost 3 bases and the J segment 4 bases; nucleotides outside the gene matches: 3. The CDR3 spells CASSPSGGNQPQHF. For the CDR3, the DNA is TGTGCCAGCTCACCGTCAGGGGGGAATCAGCCCCAGCATTTT.

This chain joins TRBV6-6 and TRBJ2-7; TRBD1 matches at 8 bases. Germline CDR1 MNHNY, CDR2 SVGAGI (reference sequence). The CDR3 loop spans 13 amino acids. The ends lost 6 bases at V and 6 bases at J; junction bases unmatched: 7. CDR3 nucleotide sequence: TGTGCCAGCAGGATCGGGACAGGCGGCGAGCAGTACTTC. Translation: CASRIGTGGEQYF.

V gene TRBV12-3 or TRBV12-4 combines with J gene TRBJ1-2; TRBD1 aligns across 7 bases. The V and J ends lost 7 bases and 2 bases, in that order; junction bases with no gene match: 4. CDR3 length equals 13 residues. The CDR3 DNA follows: TGTGCCAGCACCCCGGGACAGAACTATGGCTACACCTTC. It yields the protein CASTPGQNYGYTF.

This clone was seen just once. The chain links TRBV4-3 to TRBJ1-6; 7 bases line up with TRBD1. The CDR3 has 15 amino acids. CDR1 is LGHNA and CDR2 is YSLEER in the germline V gene. The V segment lost 0 bases and the J segment 7 bases; nucleotides outside the gene matches: 3. Here the CDR3 reads CASSQDGTENSPLHF. Written as DNA, the CDR3 is TGCGCCAGCAGCCAAGATGGGACAGAGAATTCACCCCTCCACTTT.

This sequence joins TRBV29-1 and TRBJ1-1; 11 bases are shared with TRBD1. The CDR3 totals 12 residues. Germline loops: CDR1 SQVTM, CDR2 ANQGSEA. V lost 8 bases and J lost 10; bases outside the gene matches: 9. The CDR3: CSYGQGARSAFF. CDR3 DNA sequence: TGCAGCTACGGACAGGGGGCTAGGTCAGCTTTCTTT. Based on the CDR3 plus reference TRBV29-1 and TRBJ1-1, the full variable domain is SAVISQKPSRDICQRGTSLTIQCQVDSQVTMMFWYRQQPGQSLTLIATANQGSEATYESGFVIDKFPISRPNLTFSTLTVSNMSPEDSSIYLCSYGQGARSAFFGQGTRLTVV.

The V and J genes are TRBV11-2 and TRBJ2-5, with D possibly being TRBD2 (5 bases). CDR3 length equals 14 residues. CDR1 and CDR2 (germline): SGHAT, FQNNGV. Trimming removed 5 bases at V and 9 bases at J, with 19 bases between. CDR3 loop: CASSGGRSLQAQYF. The CDR3 DNA sequence: TGTGCCAGCAGCGGCGGGCGGTCGCTCCAGGCCCAGTACTTC. The full variable domain, completed using reference TRBV11-2 and TRBJ2-5, is EAGVAQSPRYKIIEKRQSVAFWCNPISGHATLYWYQQILGQGPKLLIQFQNNGVVDDSQLPKDRFSAERLKGVDSTLKIQPAKLEDSAVYLCASSGGRSLQAQYFGPGTRLLVL.

The chain joins TRBV27 to TRBJ1-2; D gene ambiguous. Germline CDR1 reads MNHEY; CDR2 reads SMNVEV (reference sequence). Trimming stripped 4 bases from V and 2 bases from J, with 17 bases between. CDR3 length: 16 residues. This CDR3 is CASSSLIGPRNYGYTF. In DNA, the CDR3 is TGTGCCAGCAGTTCGCTGATTGGCCCTAGGAACTATGGCTACACCTTC.

The rearrangement links TRBV30 to TRBJ1-1; a possible D gene is TRBD1 (6 bases). Germline loops: CDR1 GTSNPN, CDR2 SVGIG (reference sequence). The CDR3 totals 13 residues. V lost 8 bases, J lost 4 bases, and 17 bases lay in between. CDR3 amino acids: CALESGHFTEAFF. The DNA for the CDR3 is TGTGCCCTTGAATCGGGACATTTCACTGAAGCTTTCTTT.

This clone was picked up one time. This chain joins TRBV5-6 and TRBJ1-2, with a weak D call TRBD1 (6 bases). The CDR3 covers 16 residues. Trimming removed 4 bases at V and 7 bases at J, with 23 bases between. The V gene's germline CDR1 is SGHDT and CDR2 YYEEEE. The DNA for the CDR3 is TGTGCCAGCAGCGGGGAGGGGGGCAACGCACCTTTTGGCTACACCTTC. Encoded protein: CASSGEGGNAPFGYTF.

This clone was counted a single time. The rearrangement uses TRBV5-5 and TRBJ2-1; TRBD1 might be the D (5 bases). Trimming took 7 bases from V and 14 from J, leaving 10 bases between them. Germline V gives CDR1 SGHKS, CDR2 YYEKEE (reference sequence). The CDR3 contains 9 residues. The CDR3 DNA reads as TGTGCCAGCCCAGGGTGGGAGTTCTTC. Its protein product is CASPGWEFF.

J is TRBJ2-1 and V is TRBV7-9, with TRBD2 identical over 9 bases. Germline CDR1 SEHNR, CDR2 FQNEAQ (reference sequence). The V segment lost 1 base and the J segment 7 bases; nucleotides outside the gene matches: 8. The CDR3 runs 16 residues. Here the CDR3 reads CASSLGSSGGSNEQFF. DNA of the CDR3: TGTGCCAGCAGCTTAGGTTCCAGCGGGGGGTCTAATGAGCAGTTCTTC.

This CDR3 reads CASSWAGGSNQPQHF. Here the CDR3 DNA reads TGTGCCAGCAGTTGGGCAGGGGGCAGCAATCAGCCCCAGCATTTT. The chain couples TRBV5-8 to TRBJ1-5; 8 bases map to TRBD1. CDR1 is SGHTS and CDR2 is YDEGEE in the germline V gene. V lost 5 bases, J lost 1 base, and 5 bases stayed unmatched. The CDR3 consists of 15 residues.

This chain links TRBV5-6 with TRBJ2-1; 9 positions agree with TRBD2. CDR1 SGHDT and CDR2 YYEEEE come from the germline V gene. The CDR3 sequence is 15 residues long. V gave up 2 bases and J gave up 9 bases; unmatched junction bases: 9. CDR3 sequence reads: CASSLIKRGAVEQFF. CDR3 sequence (DNA): TGTGCCAGCAGCTTAATAAAGCGGGGGGCGGTTGAGCAGTTCTTC.